This TCR beta chain was documented in a study of cytomegalovirus exposure and HLA in healthy donors. In the case of this clone: The antigen is undetermined.

Regarding the study as a whole: Analyses of presence/absence relied on an assumption of roughly uniform sequencing depth across donors. In a later analysis, TCR beta V- and J-gene trimming showed a link to a missense DCLRE1C variant.

These donors, healthy bone marrow donors, were studied. The CDR3 totals 15 residues. Trimming left V 5 bases short and J 2 bases short, with 13 bases between. Germline V gene data show CDR1 as SNHLY and CDR2 as FYNNEI. The PCR contained 60 Vbeta and 13 Jbeta primers. Here immunoSEQ multiplex PCR was the method, and the copy in TCRdb shows in-frame clones only, minus some. The sample holds hundreds of thousands of clones; around 83% are singletons and the top ten take over 1.1%. This receptor was identified in a girl between 10 and 17 years old in good health and CMV-seronegative. Sequenced sample: PBMCs. The rearrangement joins TRBV2 to TRBJ1-3; possible D gene TRBD1, 6 bases. The CDR3, as DNA: TGTGCCAGCAGTCAAAGAGACAGGCCTGGAAACACCATATATTTT. Protein product: CASSQRDRPGNTIYF.